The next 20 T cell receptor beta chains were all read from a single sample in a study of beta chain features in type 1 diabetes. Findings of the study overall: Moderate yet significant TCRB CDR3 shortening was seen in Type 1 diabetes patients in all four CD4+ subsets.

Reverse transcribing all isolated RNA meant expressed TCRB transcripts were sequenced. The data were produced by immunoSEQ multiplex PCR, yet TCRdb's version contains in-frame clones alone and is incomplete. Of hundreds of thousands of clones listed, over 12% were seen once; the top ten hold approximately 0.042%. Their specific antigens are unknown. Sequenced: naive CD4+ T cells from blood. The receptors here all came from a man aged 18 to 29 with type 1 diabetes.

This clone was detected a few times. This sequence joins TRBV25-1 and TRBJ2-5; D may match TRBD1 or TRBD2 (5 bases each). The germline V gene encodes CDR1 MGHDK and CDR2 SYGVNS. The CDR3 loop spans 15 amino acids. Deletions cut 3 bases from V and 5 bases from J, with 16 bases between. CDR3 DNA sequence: TGTGCCAGCAGTGACCCTGGACTGGGACCGGAGACCCAGTACTTC. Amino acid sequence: CASSDPGLGPETQYF.

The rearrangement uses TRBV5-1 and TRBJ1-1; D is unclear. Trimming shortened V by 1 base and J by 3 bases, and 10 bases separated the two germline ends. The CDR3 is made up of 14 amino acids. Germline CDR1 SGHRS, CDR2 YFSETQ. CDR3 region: CASSLLEGYTEAFF. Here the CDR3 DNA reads TGCGCCAGCAGCTTGTTGGAAGGGTACACTGAAGCTTTCTTT.

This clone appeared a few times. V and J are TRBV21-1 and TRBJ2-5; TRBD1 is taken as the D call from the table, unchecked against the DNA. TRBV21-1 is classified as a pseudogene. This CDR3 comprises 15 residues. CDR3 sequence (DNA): TGTGCCAGCAGCCCCGAGGACAGGGGTAGGGAGACCCAGTACTTC. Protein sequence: CASSPEDRGRETQYF.

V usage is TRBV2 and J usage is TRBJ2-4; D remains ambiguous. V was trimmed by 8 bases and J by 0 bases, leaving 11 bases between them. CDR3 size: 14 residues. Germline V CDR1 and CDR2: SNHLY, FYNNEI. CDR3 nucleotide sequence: TGTGCCAGCCCTAGGGCCGTAGCCAAAAACATTCAGTACTTC. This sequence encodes CASPRAVAKNIQYF.

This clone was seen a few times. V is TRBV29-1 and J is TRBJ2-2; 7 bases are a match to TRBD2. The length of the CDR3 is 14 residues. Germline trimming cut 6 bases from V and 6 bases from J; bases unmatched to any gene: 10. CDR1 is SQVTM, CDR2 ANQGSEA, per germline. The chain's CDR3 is CSVSLAGEAGELFF. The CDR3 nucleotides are TGCAGCGTCTCACTCGCGGGGGAAGCCGGGGAGCTGTTTTTT.

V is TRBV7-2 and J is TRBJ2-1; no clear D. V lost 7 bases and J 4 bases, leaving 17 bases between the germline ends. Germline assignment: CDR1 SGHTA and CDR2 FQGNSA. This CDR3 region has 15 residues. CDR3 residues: CASIKSRASYNEQFF. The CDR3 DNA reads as TGTGCCAGCATTAAGAGCAGAGCGAGTTACAATGAGCAGTTCTTC.

CDR3 protein: CASSFKSGSSYNEQFF. The CDR3 DNA is TGTGCCAGCAGTTTCAAAAGCGGGAGCTCCTACAATGAGCAGTTCTTC. This chain joins TRBV27 and TRBJ2-1; TRBD2 aligns across 8 bases. Trimming took 3 bases from V and 0 from J; bases not matched to a gene: 4. The CDR3 has 16 residues. Germline V gene lookup returns CDR1 MNHEY and CDR2 SMNVEV (reference sequence).

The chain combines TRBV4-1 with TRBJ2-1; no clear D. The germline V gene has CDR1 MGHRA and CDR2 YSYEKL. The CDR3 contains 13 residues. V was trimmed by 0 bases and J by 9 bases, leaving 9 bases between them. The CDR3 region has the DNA TGCGCCAGCAGCCAAGATCAAAGGAGTGAGCAGTTCTTC. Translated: CASSQDQRSEQFF.

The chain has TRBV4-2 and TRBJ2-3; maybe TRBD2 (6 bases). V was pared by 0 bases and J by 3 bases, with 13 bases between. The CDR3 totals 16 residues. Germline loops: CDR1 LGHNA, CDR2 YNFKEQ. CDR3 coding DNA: TGTGCCAGCAGCCAAGATTTGGCGGGACCGACAGATACGCAGTATTTT. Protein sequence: CASSQDLAGPTDTQYF.

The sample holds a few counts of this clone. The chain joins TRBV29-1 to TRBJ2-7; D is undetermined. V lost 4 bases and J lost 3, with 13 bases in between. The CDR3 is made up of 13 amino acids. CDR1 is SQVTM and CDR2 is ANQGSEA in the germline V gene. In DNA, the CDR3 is TGCAGCGTTGGCCCTAAGGTGGGCTACGAGCAGTACTTC. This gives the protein CSVGPKVGYEQYF.

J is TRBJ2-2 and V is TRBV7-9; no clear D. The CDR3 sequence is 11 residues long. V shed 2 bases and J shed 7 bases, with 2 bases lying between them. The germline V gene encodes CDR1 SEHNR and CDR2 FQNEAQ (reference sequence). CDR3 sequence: CASSLNGELFF. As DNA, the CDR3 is TGTGCCAGCAGCTTAAACGGGGAGCTGTTTTTT.

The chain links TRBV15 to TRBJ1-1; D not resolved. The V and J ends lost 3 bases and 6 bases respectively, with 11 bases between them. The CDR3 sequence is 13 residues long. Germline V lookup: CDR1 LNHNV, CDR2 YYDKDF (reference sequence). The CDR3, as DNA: TGTGCCACCAGCAGGGCCGCGGTTTCTGAAGCTTTCTTT. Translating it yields CATSRAAVSEAFF.

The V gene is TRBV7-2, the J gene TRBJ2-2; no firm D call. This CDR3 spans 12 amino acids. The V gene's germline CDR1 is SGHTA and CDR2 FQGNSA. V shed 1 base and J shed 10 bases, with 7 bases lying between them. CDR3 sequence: CASSLVDLELFF. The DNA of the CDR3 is TGTGCCAGCAGCTTAGTTGACTTGGAGCTGTTTTTT.

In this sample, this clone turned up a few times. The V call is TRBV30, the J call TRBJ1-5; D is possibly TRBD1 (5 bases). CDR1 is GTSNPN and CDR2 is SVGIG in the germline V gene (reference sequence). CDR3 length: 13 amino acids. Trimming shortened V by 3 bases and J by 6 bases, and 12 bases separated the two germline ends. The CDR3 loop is CAWSRRGAQPQHF. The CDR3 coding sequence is TGTGCCTGGAGCAGAAGGGGAGCTCAGCCCCAGCATTTT.

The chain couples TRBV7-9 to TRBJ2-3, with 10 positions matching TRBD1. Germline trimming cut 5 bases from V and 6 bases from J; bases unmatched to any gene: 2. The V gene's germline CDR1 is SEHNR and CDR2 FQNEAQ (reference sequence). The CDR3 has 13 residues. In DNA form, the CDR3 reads TGTGCCAGCAGCGGACAGGGGGTGGATACGCAGTATTTT. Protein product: CASSGQGVDTQYF.

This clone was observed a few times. CDR3: CAWSRLGRGHQETQYF. The DNA of the CDR3 is TGTGCCTGGAGTCGTCTGGGCAGGGGACATCAAGAGACCCAGTACTTC. The chain joins TRBV30 to TRBJ2-5, with D perhaps TRBD1 (6 bases). The CDR3 runs to 16 residues. Trimming cost V 2 bases and J 2 bases, with 18 bases left between them. CDR1 and CDR2 (germline): GTSNPN, SVGIG (reference sequence). Together with reference TRBV30 and TRBJ2-5, the CDR3 gives the full variable domain: SQTIHQWPATLVQPVGSPLSLECTVEGTSNPNLYWYRQAAGRGLQLLFYSVGIGQISSEVPQNLSASRPQDRQFILSSKKLLLSDSGFYLCAWSRLGRGHQETQYFGPGTRLLVL.

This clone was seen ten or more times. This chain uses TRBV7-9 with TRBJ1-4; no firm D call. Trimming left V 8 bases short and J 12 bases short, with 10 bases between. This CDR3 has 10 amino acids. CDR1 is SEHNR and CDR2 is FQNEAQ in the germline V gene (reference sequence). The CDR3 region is CASGQAELFF. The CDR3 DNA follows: TGTGCCAGCGGCCAGGCGGAACTGTTTTTT. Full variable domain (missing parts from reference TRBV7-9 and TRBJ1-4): DTGVSQNPRHKITKRGQNVTFRCDPISEHNRLYWYRQTLGQGPEFLTYFQNEAQLEKSRLLSDRFSAERPKGSFSTLEIQRTEQGDSAMYLCASGQAELFFGSGTQLSVL.

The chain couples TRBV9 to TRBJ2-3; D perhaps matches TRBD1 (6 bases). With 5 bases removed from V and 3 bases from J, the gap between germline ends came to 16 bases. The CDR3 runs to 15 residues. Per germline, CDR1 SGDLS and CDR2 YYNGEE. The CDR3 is CASSPGGLQTDTQYF. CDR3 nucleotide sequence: TGTGCCAGCAGTCCTGGGGGCTTGCAGACAGATACGCAGTATTTT.

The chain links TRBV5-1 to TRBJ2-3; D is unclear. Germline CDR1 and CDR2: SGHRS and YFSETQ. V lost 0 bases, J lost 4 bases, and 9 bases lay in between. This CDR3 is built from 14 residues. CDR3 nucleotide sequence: TGCGCCAGCAGCTTGGACAGTACAGCAGATACGCAGTATTTT. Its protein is CASSLDSTADTQYF.

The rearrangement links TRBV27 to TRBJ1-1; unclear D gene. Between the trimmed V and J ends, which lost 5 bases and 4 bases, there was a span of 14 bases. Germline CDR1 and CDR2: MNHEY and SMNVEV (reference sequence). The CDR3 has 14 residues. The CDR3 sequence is CASSLSRIITEAFF. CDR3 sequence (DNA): TGTGCCAGCAGTCTTAGTAGGATCATCACTGAAGCTTTCTTT.